Sequencing of this T cell receptor beta chain was carried out in a study of cytomegalovirus exposure and HLA in healthy donors. Study-level findings and limits: Fewer N-insertions than the approximately 700-donor mean were reportedly shown by an Asian-associated ancestry cluster in a later analysis. Among the CMV-associated chains, a few were confirmed in vitro as specific for CMV antigens. The study carried out a later analysis of TCR beta sequences. It associated under 20,000 of them with specific HLA alleles at a false discovery rate of 0.05.

Vbeta (60) and Jbeta (13) primers were used in the PCR. Method: immunoSEQ multiplex PCR; TCRdb's copy keeps in-frame clones and lacks some. The sample carries 150,000 or so clones, roughly 80% recorded once. Germline loops: CDR1 SEHNR, CDR2 FQNEAQ (reference sequence). V trimming: 6 bases; J trimming: 6 bases; junction bases outside the gene matches: 11. This CDR3 region has 15 residues. Concerning this clone itself: Its antigen is not known.

The V gene is TRBV7-9, the J gene TRBJ1-2, with 9 bases that match TRBD1. The sample taken for sequencing was PBMCs. This TCR derives from a middle-aged woman in good health and CMV-seronegative. CDR3 coding DNA: TGTGCCAGCAGTTCTAGACAGGGGGGGATAGATGGCTACACCTTC. The encoded protein is CASSSRQGGIDGYTF.